This T cell receptor (beta chain) was observed in a study of OX40 agonist ivuxolimab in advanced cancers. Study-wide context: Patients were treated with ivuxolimab, an agonistic anti-OX40 (CD134) antibody. Treatment received earlier with anti-PD-1, anti-PD-L1 or anti-CTLA-4 agents was allowed, and approximately 44% had some. Study conclusions and caveats: The authors also found low normalized T-cell clonal expansion in some nonresponders. CD8+ T cells (on average) carried more expanded clones than CD4+ T cells.

CDR1 and CDR2 (germline): SEHNR, FQNEAQ (reference sequence). The CDR3 covers 16 residues. Trimming left V 1 base short and J 3 bases short, with 16 bases between. Comment on this clone: Its target is not known.

Here immunoSEQ multiplex PCR was the method, and the copy in TCRdb shows in-frame clones only, minus some. The sample gives tens of thousands of clones, about 86% of which show up once; 28% is in the top ten. The input for sequencing was CD4+ or CD8+ T cells sorted from blood, taken in a trial of the OX40 agonist ivuxolimab. The clonotype originates from an adult with an advanced solid tumor such as melanoma, head and neck, liver or kidney cancer. The V and J genes are TRBV7-9 and TRBJ2-7; tentatively, D is TRBD1 (5 bases). The CDR3 DNA reads TGTGCCAGCAGCTTAGGGGAAGGGGTGGTGGGCTACGAGCAGTACTTC. Its translation is CASSLGEGVVGYEQYF.